This is a list of T cell receptor beta chains from one sample in a study of T cells after yellow fever vaccination. In TCRdb, the 5' RACE reads were re-called with MiXCR into one record per CDR3 protein. The sample shows about 370,000 distinct CDR3 sequences, around a tenth of them seen only once. Specimen: PBMCs, collected on the day of the first yellow fever vaccination. These receptors were obtained from a man aged 18 to 30 who received the YFV17D yellow fever vaccine. Each CDR3 is given with its conserved first and last residue. The D gene is left open where the match is weak.

cdr3_aa d_call j_call v_call
CASSFVGGADTQYF - TRBJ2-3 TRBV5-1
CASSVLGHGAKNIQYF - TRBJ2-4 TRBV7-8
CASRSTDTQYF - TRBJ2-3 TRBV12-3/TRBV12-4
CASSGPGTGITDTQYF TRBD1 TRBJ2-3 TRBV5-5
CASSHGTEAFF - TRBJ1-1 TRBV3-1
CASSRDPTSGGITSTDTQYF TRBD2 TRBJ2-3 TRBV5-1
CASSVGYEQYF - TRBJ2-7 TRBV9
CASGSPGQGSGELFF TRBD1 TRBJ2-2 TRBV28
CASNIPIANTGELFF - TRBJ2-2 TRBV27
CATRPENQETQYF - TRBJ2-5 TRBV24-1
CASSLGASGGHNEQFF TRBD2 TRBJ2-1 TRBV7-6
CASSQGYEVYEQYF - TRBJ2-7 TRBV4-1
CAISETRQTNTGELFF - TRBJ2-2 TRBV10-3
CASSPSGRYTNTQYF - TRBJ2-3 TRBV14
CSAFKEGRNIQYF - TRBJ2-4 TRBV20-1
CATSTMLQGTGELFF - TRBJ2-2 TRBV24-1
CASSQRQSGLF - TRBJ2-1 TRBV14
CASSVGDNQPQHF - TRBJ1-5 TRBV25-1
CASSHRQGRGQETQYF TRBD1 TRBJ2-5 TRBV28
CASSFRTGKSGANVLTF TRBD1 TRBJ2-6 TRBV6-5
CASRRHGAGTGGTGELFF TRBD1 TRBJ2-2 TRBV14
CASSTTITGVPTEAFF TRBD1 TRBJ1-1 TRBV5-1
CASSFPSEETQYF - TRBJ2-5 TRBV7-2
CASSFSLAPDTQYF - TRBJ2-3 TRBV12-3/TRBV12-4
CASSSDREGYGYTF TRBD1 TRBJ1-2 TRBV5-1
CAISDFDRDSYEQYF TRBD1 TRBJ2-7 TRBV10-3
CASSPFGYGYTF - TRBJ1-2 TRBV5-4
CSARGQGGHTDTQYF - TRBJ2-3 TRBV20-1
CASSFPQEGAYEQYF - TRBJ2-7 TRBV7-9
CASSEGGSRLDNEQFF - TRBJ2-1 TRBV10-1
CSVVASGANVLTF - TRBJ2-6 TRBV29-1
CASSLDPGTNQPQHF - TRBJ1-5 TRBV5-1
CASSSSGVKNTEAFF - TRBJ1-1 TRBV3-1
CASSFGPGYTGELFF - TRBJ2-2 TRBV7-3
CASRKMTGGNYGYTF - TRBJ1-2 TRBV6-1
CASSFEIGGQGEAFF - TRBJ1-1 TRBV5-4
CSAMGGQGSQPQHF TRBD1 TRBJ1-5 TRBV20-1
CASSPVAGSAGELFF TRBD2 TRBJ2-2 TRBV5-4
CASSSWTGQETQYF TRBD1 TRBJ2-5 TRBV7-9
CASGLAGTAYNEQFF TRBD1 TRBJ2-1 TRBV7-9
CDTSHGLSSYNEQFF - TRBJ2-1 TRBV10-3
CASTLGLAGDNEQFF TRBD2 TRBJ2-1 TRBV5-1
CASSFGIEQFF - TRBJ2-1 TRBV7-2
CASSLAPRGHNEQFF - TRBJ2-1 TRBV5-1
CATSAGQPGETQYF - TRBJ2-5 TRBV24-1
CASSLVSHNEKLFF - TRBJ1-4 TRBV28
CASSKPGRGAYNEQFF - TRBJ2-1 TRBV7-8
CASSGQGGGSPLHF TRBD1 TRBJ1-6 TRBV9
CASSLGTGDTDTQYF TRBD1 TRBJ2-3 TRBV5-6
CASSLFAGVGETQYF TRBD2 TRBJ2-5 TRBV28
CASSHTGTSSYEQYF - TRBJ2-7 TRBV5-1
CASTFGSGNNEQFF - TRBJ2-1 TRBV12-3/TRBV12-4
CASSQERGLYEQYF - TRBJ2-7 TRBV4-1
CASRLSSNTEAFF - TRBJ1-1 TRBV7-3
CASTPGQTLKTQYF TRBD1 TRBJ2-5 TRBV12-3/TRBV12-4
CASSLYEETQYF - TRBJ2-5 TRBV5-6
CASVGREGDRGYRQPQHF TRBD1 TRBJ1-5 TRBV6-9
CASSLGDSRYTQYF - TRBJ2-3 TRBV5-1